Below are 17 T cell receptor beta chains sequenced from a single sample in a study of blood T cells in healthy people across ages. Alongside a J-beta primer mix, a sample-barcoded 5' primer served in a second PCR lasting about 7 to 12 cycles. TCRdb analysed the 5' RACE reads with MiXCR anew, one entry per CDR3 protein. The repertoire holds about 830,000 distinct CDR3 sequences, around 62% seen once, with about a quarter in the top ten. Input material: blood. These receptors came from a man aged 25 to 45 in good health.

The chain uses TRBV6-2 or TRBV6-3 and TRBJ2-2; 7 bases map to TRBD1. Germline CDR1 MNHEY, CDR2 SVGEGT. This CDR3 is built from 16 residues. The trim removed 7 bases at V and 7 bases at J, leaving 15 bases unmatched. Here the CDR3 DNA reads TGTGCCAGCAAGACTTCCCGGACAGGTTTTGGCGGGGAGCTGTTTTTT. Its protein is CASKTSRTGFGGELFF.

The chain employs TRBV27 and TRBJ2-3; weak D call: TRBD1 (5 bases). The CDR3 spans 12 residues. Per the germline V gene, CDR1 is MNHEY and CDR2 is SMNVEV (reference sequence). Trimming cost V 9 bases and J 4 bases, with 11 bases left between them. The CDR3 DNA reads as TGTGCCAGTCACCAGGGCCCAGATACGCAGTATTTT. Its protein is CASHQGPDTQYF.

The chain couples TRBV4-3 to TRBJ2-5; D not resolved. The assigned J gene may be wrong: the sequence end matches TRBJ2-7 better. Germline values: CDR1 LGHNA, CDR2 YSLEER. The CDR3 has 15 amino acids. CDR3: CASSQEYHSRYEQYF. The CDR3 nucleotides are TGCGCCAGCAGCCAAGAATACCACAGTCGGTACGAGCAGTACTTC.

DNA for the CDR3: TGCGCCAGCAGCCAAGACATCCTAGGCCTTCCTTACGAGCAGTACTTC. Its translation: CASSQDILGLPYEQYF. The V call is TRBV4-3, the J call TRBJ2-7; D ambiguous. V lost 0 bases and J lost 4, with 16 bases in between. The germline CDR1 and CDR2 sequences are LGHNA and YSLEER. This CDR3 has 16 amino acids.

The chain recombines TRBV10-3 with TRBJ2-7, with 9 positions matching TRBD1. The germline CDR1 and CDR2 sequences are ENHRY and SYGVKD. Trimming at V came to 4 bases and at J to 4 bases, leaving 11 bases not matched to a gene. The CDR3 covers 16 residues. Here the CDR3 DNA reads TGTGCCATCAGTGGGGGTGGTCTTGGGACAGGGTACGAGCAGTACTTC. This translates into CAISGGGLGTGYEQYF.

A few counts support this clonotype. The chain uses TRBV27 and TRBJ2-5; no reliable D call. The tail of the sequence fits TRBJ2-7 better, so the J call may be wrong. The germline CDR1 and CDR2 sequences are MNHEY and SMNVEV (reference sequence). This CDR3 has 11 residues. Here the CDR3 DNA reads TGTGCCAGCAGTTTATCGAACGAGCAGTACTTC. It encodes CASSLSNEQYF.

V gene TRBV7-3 combines with J gene TRBJ1-1; D remains ambiguous. The V end lost 1 base, the J end lost 5 bases, and 8 bases lay between the germline ends. Per the germline V gene, CDR1 is SGHTA and CDR2 is FQGTGA. The CDR3 totals 13 residues. CDR3 protein: CASSLIADTEAFF. As DNA, the CDR3 is TGTGCCAGCAGCTTAATTGCCGATACTGAAGCTTTCTTT.

This clonotype occurred many times. The CDR3 bases are TGTGCCAGCAGTGACCGGGGCGGCTCCTACAATGAGCAGTTCTTC. It encodes CASSDRGGSYNEQFF. V usage is TRBV6-4 and J usage is TRBJ2-1, with D perhaps TRBD1 or TRBD2 (5 bases each). The ends were cut back, 2 bases at V and 0 bases at J, with 8 bases in the middle. Looked up from germline, CDR1 is MRHNA and CDR2 is SNTAGT. The CDR3 is 15 amino acids.

This CDR3 is CASSPTGTEAFF. For the CDR3, the DNA is TGTGCCAGCAGTCCTACCGGGACTGAAGCTTTCTTT. This sequence joins TRBV9 and TRBJ1-1, with D hard to call. Trimming shortened V by 5 bases and J by 5 bases, and 10 bases separated the two germline ends. The CDR3 consists of 12 residues. In germline, CDR1 is SGDLS, CDR2 YYNGEE.

The V gene is TRBV12-3 or TRBV12-4, the J gene TRBJ2-7, with D hard to call. V was shortened by 4 bases and J by 1 base, with 11 bases between the two germline ends. The CDR3 contains 14 residues. CDR3 in amino acids: CASSYPTASYEQYF. In DNA form, the CDR3 reads TGTGCCAGCAGTTACCCGACGGCTTCCTACGAGCAGTACTTC.

The J gene is TRBJ1-6, the V gene TRBV9, with D perhaps matching TRBD1 (6 bases). There are 16 residues in the CDR3. The germline CDR1 and CDR2 sequences are SGDLS and YYNGEE. Trimming cost V 4 bases and J 5 bases, with 16 bases left between them. CDR3 DNA: TGTGCCAGCAGCCCCTATTGGGGGGCTGATAATTCACCCCTCCACTTT. Translated: CASSPYWGADNSPLHF.

This clonotype appeared many times. The J gene is TRBJ1-4, the V gene TRBV4-2, with D possibly being TRBD1 (6 bases). Trimming left V 1 base short and J 8 bases short, with 11 bases between. CDR1 is LGHNA, CDR2 YNFKEQ, per germline. The CDR3 is made up of 14 amino acids. CDR3 sequence: CASSQGTVEEKLFF. As DNA, the CDR3 is TGTGCCAGCAGCCAAGGGACAGTCGAAGAAAAACTGTTTTTT.

CDR3 residues: CASSLYSGSNEKLFF. CDR3 in DNA: TGTGCCAGCAGTTTATATTCCGGGTCTAATGAAAAACTGTTTTTT. The chain carries TRBV27 and TRBJ1-4, with D uncertain. The CDR3 spans 15 residues. Germline V CDR1 and CDR2: MNHEY, SMNVEV (reference sequence). V lost 1 base, J lost 3 bases, and 9 bases lay in between.

The J gene is TRBJ2-1, the V gene TRBV7-2, with D maybe TRBD2 (6 bases). Trimming took off 5 bases at V and 14 bases at J, with 19 bases between the two ends. This CDR3 is built from 13 residues. Germline V lookup: CDR1 SGHTA, CDR2 FQGNSA. For the CDR3, the DNA is TGTGCCAGCAGCGCCGTTGTGGAGGGTTATAAGTTCTTC. Amino acids: CASSAVVEGYKFF.

This clonotype was recorded a few times. This chain joins TRBV25-1 and TRBJ2-1; 8 bases match TRBD1. V was pared by 4 bases and J by 4 bases, with 6 bases of the junction left unmatched. Looked up from germline, CDR1 is MGHDK and CDR2 is SYGVNS. The CDR3 consists of 15 residues. The CDR3 loop reads CASSARDRLYNEQFF. DNA for the CDR3: TGTGCCAGCAGTGCCCGGGACAGGTTATACAATGAGCAGTTCTTC.

As DNA, the CDR3 is TGTGCCAGCAGCCCACAAGCACCCGGGACAGGGTATTCACCCCTCCACTTT. It yields the protein CASSPQAPGTGYSPLHF. The chain combines TRBV12-3 or TRBV12-4 with TRBJ1-6; 9 nucleotides match TRBD1. CDR3 size: 17 residues. After removal of 6 bases from V and 8 bases from J, the junction contained 14 bases not matched to a gene.

The chain joins TRBV7-2 to TRBJ2-1; TRBD2 matches at 8 bases. The length of the CDR3 is 15 residues. Trimming took 3 bases from V and 12 from J; bases not matched to a gene: 13. Germline CDR1 SGHTA, CDR2 FQGNSA. CDR3 nucleotides: TGTGCCAGCAGCTTGGGCGGGGGGTCCACAGATACGCAGTTCTTC. It is translated as CASSLGGGSTDTQFF.